This passage covers 18 T cell receptor beta chains from one sample sequenced in a study of T cell repertoires in cytomegalovirus infection. Via MiXCR, TCRdb re-called the reads, giving one row per CDR3 protein. Seen here are about a million distinct CDR3 sequences, about 33% observed once, and the top ten hold roughly 12%. For these receptors, no antigen is known. Sample: cultured CD8+ T cells from PBMCs, taken from culture after CMV antigen stimulation. Receptor source: a human donor in good health (CMV status not recorded). Some clones in this sample may be carry-over from other donors' samples.

This clonotype came up a few times. The genes are TRBV27 and TRBJ2-2; D gene uncertain. Per germline, CDR1 MNHEY and CDR2 SMNVEV (reference sequence). Trimming shortened V by 3 bases and J by 7 bases, and 3 bases separated the two germline ends. The CDR3 is made up of 11 amino acids. DNA for the CDR3: TGTGCCAGCAGTTTTTTCGGGGAGCTGTTTTTT. Translating it yields CASSFFGELFF.

This clonotype has more than one count but fewer than ten. The chain joins TRBV19 to TRBJ1-1, with no clear D. This CDR3 is built from 14 residues. Germline V gene data show CDR1 as LNHDA and CDR2 as SQIVND (reference sequence). The ends were cut back, 3 bases at V and 1 base at J, with 9 bases in the middle. The CDR3 spells CASSIVDGNTEAFF. The CDR3 DNA is TGTGCCAGTAGTATCGTCGACGGGAACACTGAAGCTTTCTTT.

This clonotype has only one observation. The chain combines TRBV29-1 with TRBJ2-1; D call uncertain. V lost 6 bases to trimming and J lost 2 bases, with 5 bases between them. CDR3 length: 11 residues. CDR1 is SQVTM and CDR2 is ANQGSEA in the germline V gene. The CDR3 protein is CSVVPYNEQFF. Here the CDR3 DNA reads TGCAGCGTCGTGCCCTACAATGAGCAGTTCTTC.

This chain links TRBV4-1 with TRBJ1-2; D uncertain. Germline CDR1 reads MGHRA; CDR2 reads YSYEKL. The V end was cut by 0 bases, the J end by 2 bases, with 10 bases between. The CDR3 covers 15 residues. CDR3 amino acids: CASSQDPALNYGYTF. Written as DNA, the CDR3 is TGCGCCAGCAGCCAAGACCCAGCTCTCAACTATGGCTACACCTTC.

This clonotype was picked up many times. CDR3 region: CASSLTLGNQPQHF. The CDR3 DNA follows: TGTGCCAGCAGCTTAACACTGGGCAATCAGCCCCAGCATTTT. V and J are TRBV7-2 and TRBJ1-5, with D unresolved. This CDR3 region has 14 residues. V was pared by 2 bases and J by 2 bases, with 7 bases between. The germline gives CDR1 SGHTA, CDR2 FQGNSA.

In its sample, this clonotype was seen a few times. The chain couples TRBV6-2 or TRBV6-3 to TRBJ2-1; 12 bases line up with TRBD2. Germline V gene lookup returns CDR1 MNHEY and CDR2 SVGEGT. J lost 0 bases, V lost 2 bases, and 14 bases had no gene match. The CDR3 is made up of 21 amino acids. This CDR3 is CASSYPSRTSGDLSSYNEQFF. The CDR3 DNA is TGTGCCAGCAGTTACCCATCCCGGACTAGCGGGGACCTAAGCTCCTACAATGAGCAGTTCTTC.

This clonotype has only a few counts. The chain has TRBV12-5 and TRBJ1-5; 7 bases map to TRBD1. The germline CDR1 and CDR2 sequences are LGHNT and FRNRAP. The CDR3 is made up of 18 amino acids. V trimming: 0 bases; J trimming: 0 bases; junction bases outside the gene matches: 8. CDR3 DNA: TGTGCTAGTGGTTTGGTACTAAGGGACAGCTATAGCAATCAGCCCCAGCATTTT. It specifies CASGLVLRDSYSNQPQHF.

V gene TRBV6-2 or TRBV6-3 combines with J gene TRBJ2-5, with 11 bases fitting TRBD1. The CDR3 has 16 residues. Per the germline V gene, CDR1 is MNHEY and CDR2 is SVGEGT. Unmatched junction bases numbered 5, after V lost 2 bases and J lost 3 bases. CDR3 in amino acids: CASSYTRDRGEETQYF. In nucleotides, the CDR3 is TGTGCCAGCAGTTACACCCGGGACAGGGGGGAAGAGACCCAGTACTTC.

This sequence joins TRBV27 and TRBJ1-1, with 8 bases aligning to TRBD1. J was trimmed by 4 bases and V by 6 bases; bases with no gene match: 7. CDR1 and CDR2 from the germline V gene are MNHEY and SMNVEV (reference sequence). CDR3 size: 14 residues. CDR3 sequence (DNA): TGTGCCAGCAGGTTAACAGGGGGTCCCACTGAAGCTTTCTTT. Residues: CASRLTGGPTEAFF.

This clonotype was seen at least ten times. CDR3 loop: CASSLNTGGRNEQFF. The CDR3 nucleotides read TGTGCCAGCAGCTTGAATACGGGGGGGCGGAATGAGCAGTTCTTC. The V call is TRBV7-2, the J call TRBJ2-1; 8 bases fit TRBD2. This CDR3 comprises 15 residues. CDR1 and CDR2 from the germline V gene are SGHTA and FQGNSA. J was trimmed by 7 bases and V by 3 bases; bases with no gene match: 8.

V usage is TRBV4-1 and J usage is TRBJ2-1, with 9 bases fitting TRBD1. Trimming removed 3 bases from V and 8 bases from J; junction bases left unmatched: 5. The CDR3 spans 14 residues. Per germline, CDR1 MGHRA and CDR2 YSYEKL. For the CDR3, the DNA is TGCGCCAGCAGCCATGCCGGGACAGGGTATGAGCAGTTCTTC. This sequence encodes CASSHAGTGYEQFF.

The CDR3 coding sequence is TGCGCCAGCACCGTCCCGGGACAGGTTCTCAACAATGAGCAGTTCTTC. Translating gives CASTVPGQVLNNEQFF. The chain recombines TRBV10-2 with TRBJ2-1, with 8 bases matching TRBD1. Germline loops: CDR1 WSHSY, CDR2 SAAADI. There are 16 residues in the CDR3. J gave up 5 bases and V 7 bases, and 13 bases lay outside the gene matches.

Points on this clonotype: A junction end diverges from the germline sequence, so it may reflect a read error. This rearrangement joins TRBV7-6 to TRBJ1-2; a weak D match, TRBD1 (5 bases). The CDR3 contains 16 residues. The germline V gene encodes CDR1 SGHVS and CDR2 FNYEAQ. The CDR3 DNA reads TGTGCTAGCAGCTTAGCGAAGGAGACAGAAAAGGGTAGCTACACCTTC. Translated: CASSLAKETEKGSYTF.

This clonotype was picked up a small number of times. The genes are TRBV12-3 or TRBV12-4 and TRBJ2-1; no reliable D call. This CDR3 is 12 amino acids long. V lost 3 bases, J lost 9 bases, and 9 bases lay in between. This chain's CDR3 is CASSFTSGEQFF. CDR3 in DNA: TGTGCCAGCAGTTTTACATCAGGTGAGCAGTTCTTC.

This clonotype was seen only a few times. The rearrangement joins TRBV6-1 to TRBJ1-1; TRBD1 is a possible D gene (6 bases). CDR1 MNHNS and CDR2 SASEGT come from the germline V gene. Trimming left V 5 bases short and J 1 base short, with 14 bases between. The CDR3 spans 15 residues. The CDR3 is CASSKNQGQNTEAFF. In DNA, the CDR3 is TGTGCCAGCAGTAAGAACCAGGGACAGAACACTGAAGCTTTCTTT.

This clonotype was observed a handful of times. V usage is TRBV7-8 and J usage is TRBJ2-1, with 10 bases aligning to TRBD1. From germline, CDR1 is SGHVS and CDR2 FQNEAQ. Trimming removed 0 bases from V and 0 bases from J; junction bases left unmatched: 8. The CDR3 consists of 19 residues. In nucleotides, the CDR3 is TGTGCCAGCAGCTTAGCGTGGACAGGGGGGTGGAGCTCCTACAATGAGCAGTTCTTC. Translating it yields CASSLAWTGGWSSYNEQFF.

This clonotype was recorded a few times. The chain is built from TRBV14 and TRBJ2-2; D possibly uses TRBD1 or TRBD2 (6 bases each). The CDR3 totals 14 residues. Germline V gene sequence: CDR1 SGHDN, CDR2 FVKESK. Between the trimmed V and J ends, which lost 0 bases and 6 bases, there was a span of 8 bases. This CDR3 reads CASSQDGGPGELFF. For the CDR3, the DNA is TGTGCCAGCAGCCAAGATGGGGGGCCCGGGGAGCTGTTTTTT.

Comments on this clonotype: Because the CDR3 is missing its conserved closing phenylalanine or tryptophan, this is likely a read error. As DNA, the CDR3 is TGTGCCAGCAGTTACATGGGGACCCCAGATACGCAGTATCTT. This sequence encodes CASSYMGTPDTQYL. This chain joins TRBV6-5 and TRBJ2-3; D is possibly TRBD1 or TRBD2 (5 bases each). The germline V and J ends were trimmed by 2 bases and 4 bases, with 10 bases remaining between them. From germline, CDR1 is MNHEY and CDR2 SVGAGI. This CDR3 has 14 residues.